A single sample is the source of the 16 T cell receptor beta chains below, sequenced in a study of T cells in Graves' hyperthyroidism and ophthalmopathy (dated 2019 in TCRdb). Libraries were constructed by multiplex PCR. The reads were generated on an Illumina HiSeq 2000. The TCR beta CDR3 regions were amplified from the RNA transcripts. The TCR CDR3 was subjected to a first round of RT-PCR using the HTBI primer set and the Qiagen OneStep RT-PCR kit. In TCRdb, the public reads were trimmed at Q25 with fastp and aligned with MiXCR, with productive beta chains retained. Every entry covers one CDR3 protein and lists the most common genes and DNA from its rows. Recorded for this sample are 550,000 to 650,000 distinct CDR3 sequences; 14% of them occurred a single time. Clones ranked in the top ten supply around 14% of the sample. Sequenced: blood. The source of these receptors is a middle-aged woman with Graves' hyperthyroidism.

Comment on this clonotype: A much larger clone is a single base away; this may be a read error. The rearrangement joins TRBV7-3 to TRBJ2-2; 7 bases are a match to TRBD2. From germline, CDR1 is SGHTA and CDR2 FQGTGA. The V segment lost 4 bases and the J segment 0 bases; nucleotides outside the gene matches: 8. CDR3 length: 17 amino acids. CDR3 in DNA: TGTGCCAGCAGCTCCTCGGGACTACCCCCGAACACCGGGGAGCTGTTTTTT. Translating gives CASSSSGLPPNTGELFF.

This clonotype was seen many times. The rearrangement joins TRBV7-2 to TRBJ2-7; 13 bases fit TRBD2. The V gene's germline CDR1 is SGHTA and CDR2 FQGNSA. This CDR3 contains 17 residues. The J segment lost 3 bases and the V segment lost 2 bases, leaving 7 bases of the junction unmatched. This CDR3 reads CASSLNPGLAGLYEQYF. Here the CDR3 DNA reads TGTGCCAGCAGCTTAAACCCGGGACTAGCGGGACTCTACGAGCAGTACTTC.

In its sample, this clonotype was seen many times. V and J are TRBV12-3 or TRBV12-4 and TRBJ2-2; D is possibly TRBD2 (6 bases). The V end lost 4 bases, the J end lost 1 base, and 7 bases lay between the germline ends. The CDR3 sequence is 14 residues long. The CDR3 DNA reads as TGTGCCAGCAGTTACGGGGGGAACACCGGGGAGCTGTTTTTT. It specifies CASSYGGNTGELFF.

At least ten counts were recorded for this clonotype. This chain connects TRBV28 to TRBJ1-1, with 7 positions matching TRBD1. Germline values: CDR1 MDHEN, CDR2 SYDVKM. After removal of 5 bases from V and 6 bases from J, the junction contained 12 bases not matched to a gene. The CDR3 totals 15 residues. CDR3 DNA: TGTGCCAGCAGTCACTTTGAAGACAGGGACCCTGAAGCTTTCTTT. Protein product: CASSHFEDRDPEAFF.

This clonotype has a handful of counts. The genes are TRBV28 and TRBJ1-5, with a tentative D call TRBD1 (6 bases). Germline CDR1 is MDHEN and CDR2 is SYDVKM. The CDR3 has 14 amino acids. The V gene lost 6 bases and the J gene lost 7 bases, with 16 bases spanning the gap. This CDR3 is CASSQSEGGQPQHF. The CDR3 DNA sequence: TGTGCCAGCAGCCAATCCGAAGGGGGACAGCCCCAGCATTTT.

This clonotype showed up just a few times. CDR3 residues: CASRPTRIGQTSSNEKLFF. The CDR3 DNA reads TGTGCCAGCAGACCTACGCGCATCGGACAGACTTCATCTAATGAAAAACTGTTTTTT. The rearrangement joins TRBV6-1 to TRBJ1-4, with D tentatively TRBD1 (6 bases). The V end was cut by 6 bases, the J end by 3 bases, with 26 bases between. The CDR3 has 19 residues. Germline V gene sequence: CDR1 MNHNS, CDR2 SASEGT.

This chain uses TRBV7-9 with TRBJ2-1, with 11 bases fitting TRBD2. CDR1 and CDR2 (germline): SEHNR, FQNEAQ (reference sequence). With V trimmed by 3 bases and J by 9 bases, 7 bases remained unmatched. The CDR3 covers 15 residues. This chain's CDR3 is CASSFSGGAFPEQFF. The CDR3 nucleotides are TGTGCCAGCAGCTTTAGCGGGGGGGCCTTCCCTGAGCAGTTCTTC. Variable domain in full (rest from reference TRBV7-9 and TRBJ2-1): DTGVSQNPRHKITKRGQNVTFRCDPISEHNRLYWYRQTLGQGPEFLTYFQNEAQLEKSRLLSDRFSAERPKGSFSTLEIQRTEQGDSAMYLCASSFSGGAFPEQFFGPGTRLTVL.

This clonotype has a handful of counts. For the CDR3, the DNA is TGCGCCAGCAGCTTGGATCCGGACAGCTCCTATGGCTACACCTTC. This codes for CASSLDPDSSYGYTF. The chain recombines TRBV5-1 with TRBJ1-2; weak D call: TRBD1 (6 bases). The V gene lost 0 bases and the J gene lost 4 bases, with 13 bases spanning the gap. Germline CDR1 reads SGHRS; CDR2 reads YFSETQ. The CDR3 loop spans 15 amino acids.

This clonotype has only a few counts. The chain carries TRBV7-9 and TRBJ1-4, with D possibly being TRBD1 (5 bases). Germline-derived CDR1 and CDR2 are SEHNR and FQNEAQ (reference sequence). The germline V and J ends were trimmed by 1 base and 7 bases, with 10 bases remaining between them. This CDR3 comprises 14 residues. The CDR3 DNA is TGTGCCAGCAGCTTAGAAGGGGCCGCTGAAAAACTGTTTTTT. This translates into CASSLEGAAEKLFF.

This clonotype was recorded many times. The chain links TRBV29-1 to TRBJ2-2; D might be TRBD1 or TRBD2, each matching 5 bases. Germline values: CDR1 SQVTM, CDR2 ANQGSEA. The V end lost 7 bases, the J end lost 2 bases, and 14 bases lay between the germline ends. The CDR3 runs 14 residues. CDR3 DNA sequence: TGCAGCGCAAACCGGGACCTAAACACCGGGGAGCTGTTTTTT. This translates into CSANRDLNTGELFF.

This clonotype showed up many times. This chain uses TRBV12-3 or TRBV12-4 with TRBJ1-1; D gene unclear. The CDR3 runs 17 residues. V lost 6 bases and J lost 3, with 23 bases in between. The chain's CDR3 is CASSQTLYGRTDTEAFF. CDR3 nucleotide sequence: TGTGCCAGCAGCCAAACCCTTTACGGCAGGACCGACACTGAAGCTTTCTTT.

The CDR3 DNA follows: TGTGCCAGCAGCTTTGGTCCGGGACAGGGGGCAACCGGGGAGCTGTTTTTT. Amino acids: CASSFGPGQGATGELFF. The chain couples TRBV6-1 to TRBJ2-2, with 12 positions matching TRBD1. The CDR3 runs to 17 residues. Germline V CDR1 and CDR2: MNHNS, SASEGT. V shed 6 bases and J 5 bases; nucleotides not matched to a gene: 10.

The table lists this clonotype with many counts. The genes are TRBV12-3 or TRBV12-4 and TRBJ1-2; D gene ambiguous. This CDR3 has 13 amino acids. Trimming took 0 bases from V and 5 from J, leaving 7 bases between them. Here the CDR3 reads CASSLALEYGYTF. CDR3 nucleotide sequence: TGTGCCAGCAGTTTAGCCTTGGAGTATGGCTACACCTTC.

The sample holds many counts of this clonotype. V gene TRBV2 combines with J gene TRBJ2-3, with D maybe TRBD2 (7 bases). The CDR3 spans 16 residues. Germline CDR1 reads SNHLY; CDR2 reads FYNNEI. V lost 8 bases and J 3 bases, leaving 21 bases between the germline ends. CDR3 sequence (DNA): TGTGCCAGCGATCGGGGGGCCCCATTCAGTACAGATACGCAGTATTTT. Translation gives CASDRGAPFSTDTQYF.

This clonotype was observed once. One junction end disagrees with the germline gene, perhaps due to a read error. The chain recombines TRBV6-2 or TRBV6-3 with TRBJ1-4, with a tentative D call TRBD1 (6 bases). Germline CDR1 reads MNHEY; CDR2 reads SVGEGT. This CDR3 has 14 residues. CDR3 coding DNA: TGTGCCACCCTGAATAACAGGGATCACGAAAAACTGTCTTTT. It encodes CATLNNRDHEKLSF.

The chain couples TRBV7-2 to TRBJ2-5, with 7 bases aligning to TRBD2. This CDR3 is built from 17 residues. Germline V lookup: CDR1 SGHTA, CDR2 FQGNSA. V trimming: 1 base; J trimming: 0 bases; junction bases outside the gene matches: 8. DNA for the CDR3: TGTGCCAGCAGCTTAGGTCGGGGGGACTCGTACCAAGAGACCCAGTACTTC. Translating gives CASSLGRGDSYQETQYF. The full variable domain, completed using reference TRBV7-2 and TRBJ2-5, is GAGVSQSPSNKVTEKGKDVELRCDPISGHTALYWYRQSLGQGLEFLIYFQGNSAPDKSGLPSDRFSAERTGGSVSTLTIQRTQQEDSAVYLCASSLGRGDSYQETQYFGPGTRLLVL.